Following are 27 T cell receptor beta chains from one sample sequenced in a study of vaccination and CD4 T cells after COVID-19. Sequence data for DNA of cultured CD4+ T cells were generated by the Oncomine TCR Beta short-read assay. TCRdb reanalysed the PCR reads using MiXCR and keeps one entry per CDR3 protein. The data hold 15,000 to 20,000 distinct CDR3 sequences, with around 50% observed a single time. Treatment here: approximately 11-day PBMC culture with coronavirus spike peptide pools or control peptides (ViraFEST assay). The antigens for these receptors are not known. Sequenced material: CD4+ T cells from blood, cultured in vitro. The source of these receptors is a human donor who had recovered from COVID-19.

This clonotype was seen only once. The J gene is TRBJ2-5, the V gene TRBV19; 10 nucleotides line up with TRBD2. The germline CDR1 and CDR2 sequences are LNHDA and SQIVND (reference sequence). The CDR3 runs 14 residues. The V and J ends lost 4 bases and 3 bases, in that order; junction bases with no gene match: 2. The CDR3 nucleotides read TGTGCCAGTAGTAGTAGCGGGGGGAAAGAGACCCAGTACTTC. Its protein product is CASSSSGGKETQYF. The full variable domain, its missing parts supplied by reference TRBV19 and TRBJ2-5, is DGGITQSPKYLFRKEGQNVTLSCEQNLNHDAMYWYRQDPGQGLRLIYYSQIVNDFQKGDIAEGYSVSREKKESFPLTVTSAQKNPTAFYLCASSSSGGKETQYFGPGTRLLVL.

The V and J genes are TRBV6-2 or TRBV6-3 and TRBJ2-3, with 10 bases that match TRBD2. V lost 2 bases and J lost 0; bases outside the gene matches: 2. The length of the CDR3 is 16 residues. In germline, CDR1 is MNHEY, CDR2 SVGEGT. CDR3 in DNA: TGTGCCAGCAGTTACGCAGCGGGAGGGAGCACAGATACGCAGTATTTT. Its translation: CASSYAAGGSTDTQYF.

The V and J genes are TRBV2 and TRBJ1-5; 8 nucleotides agree with TRBD1. With V trimmed by 1 base and J by 7 bases, 6 bases remained unmatched. The CDR3 is made up of 15 amino acids. Germline CDR1 SNHLY, CDR2 FYNNEI. CDR3 sequence: CASSEGGQAAQPQHF. CDR3 nucleotide sequence: TGTGCCAGCAGTGAAGGGGGACAGGCCGCCCAGCCCCAGCATTTT.

This chain uses TRBV20-1 with TRBJ2-7; TRBD1 matches at 7 bases. The CDR3 runs to 21 residues. The J segment lost 2 bases and the V segment lost 5 bases, leaving 30 bases of the junction unmatched. Germline V gene sequence: CDR1 DFQATT, CDR2 SNEGSKA (reference sequence). The chain's CDR3 is CSAPRPRPGQQAVAITYEQYF. The CDR3 DNA is TGCAGTGCTCCCCGTCCCCGACCGGGACAGCAAGCCGTAGCTATCACCTACGAGCAGTACTTC.

The chain links TRBV20-1 to TRBJ1-2, with D tentatively TRBD1 (6 bases). V lost 0 bases, J lost 4 bases, and 12 bases lay in between. This CDR3 is 14 amino acids long. The germline CDR1 and CDR2 sequences are DFQATT and SNEGSKA (reference sequence). The CDR3 loop is CSARDVQGGYGYTF. As DNA, the CDR3 is TGCAGTGCTAGAGACGTACAGGGCGGCTATGGCTACACCTTC.

The chain is built from TRBV28 and TRBJ1-2, with no clear D. The CDR3 covers 13 residues. Trimming removed 2 bases at V and 4 bases at J, with 8 bases between. Germline values: CDR1 MDHEN, CDR2 SYDVKM. The CDR3 region is CASSLPQPYGYTF. The CDR3 nucleotides are TGTGCCAGCAGTTTACCCCAGCCCTATGGCTACACCTTC.

The chain uses TRBV4-1 and TRBJ2-2; TRBD2 matches at 8 bases. CDR3 length: 15 residues. CDR1 MGHRA and CDR2 YSYEKL come from the germline V gene. After removal of 1 base from V and 4 bases from J, the junction contained 2 bases not matched to a gene. CDR3 sequence reads: CASSQVSGITGELFF. Here the CDR3 DNA reads TGCGCCAGCAGCCAAGTTAGCGGGATCACCGGGGAGCTGTTTTTT.

The V call is TRBV7-9, the J call TRBJ2-1; possible D gene TRBD2, 5 bases. CDR3 length: 13 residues. The germline V and J ends were trimmed by 5 bases and 7 bases, with 12 bases remaining between them. From germline, CDR1 is SEHNR and CDR2 FQNEAQ (reference sequence). CDR3 in DNA: TGTGCCAGCAGCCCTGGGGAGTGGAATGAGCAGTTCTTC. Its translation is CASSPGEWNEQFF.

V usage is TRBV30 and J usage is TRBJ2-1, with 11 bases identical to TRBD2. CDR1 and CDR2 from the germline V gene are GTSNPN and SVGIG (reference sequence). Trimming removed 1 base from V and 1 base from J; junction bases left unmatched: 6. This CDR3 comprises 17 residues. CDR3 sequence reads: CAWSGGSGRASYNEQFF. The CDR3 nucleotides read TGTGCCTGGAGTGGTGGTAGCGGGAGGGCTTCCTACAATGAGCAGTTCTTC.

The V and J genes are TRBV7-8 and TRBJ1-1; 7 nucleotides agree with TRBD1. This CDR3 region has 15 residues. J was trimmed by 3 bases and V by 5 bases; bases with no gene match: 9. In germline, CDR1 is SGHVS, CDR2 FQNEAQ. CDR3 in DNA: TGTGCCAGCAGCGCTTCACAGGGGAGGCACACTGAAGCTTTCTTT. Translated, it gives CASSASQGRHTEAFF.

The gene calls are TRBV6-5 and TRBJ2-7; TRBD1 matches 7 bases. Germline V gene data show CDR1 as MNHEY and CDR2 as SVGAGI. The J segment lost 3 bases and the V segment lost 0 bases, leaving 5 bases of the junction unmatched. The CDR3 runs to 15 residues. The CDR3 is CASSYSGDSSYEQYF. In DNA, the CDR3 is TGTGCCAGCAGTTACTCCGGGGACAGTAGCTACGAGCAGTACTTC.

This chain joins TRBV24-1 and TRBJ2-3, with 7 bases aligning to TRBD1. Germline-derived CDR1 and CDR2 are KGHDR and SFDVKD. The trim removed 3 bases at V and 0 bases at J, leaving 2 bases unmatched. This CDR3 is 15 amino acids long. CDR3 region: CATSDGRGSTDTQYF. In DNA form, the CDR3 reads TGTGCCACCAGTGATGGCAGGGGGAGCACAGATACGCAGTATTTT.

V gene TRBV20-1 combines with J gene TRBJ1-1; D is ambiguous. This CDR3 region has 13 residues. The germline V gene has CDR1 DFQATT and CDR2 SNEGSKA (reference sequence). Trimming took off 3 bases at V and 0 bases at J, with 8 bases between the two ends. This CDR3 is CSASARLNTEAFF. Here the CDR3 DNA reads TGCAGTGCTAGTGCACGTTTGAACACTGAAGCTTTCTTT.

This clonotype has more than one count but fewer than ten. This sequence joins TRBV7-2 and TRBJ2-5; 10 bases map to TRBD2. The CDR3 contains 17 residues. Trimming cost V 6 bases and J 1 base; bases outside gene matches: 11. Germline loops: CDR1 SGHTA, CDR2 FQGNSA. For the CDR3, the DNA is TGTGCCAGCAGTGTAGGCCCTAGCGGGGGTGCCCAAGAGACCCAGTACTTC. Translated, it gives CASSVGPSGGAQETQYF.

The V call is TRBV7-2, the J call TRBJ1-6, with 9 positions matching TRBD1. The CDR3 runs 15 residues. J was trimmed by 12 bases and V by 3 bases; bases with no gene match: 9. The germline CDR1 and CDR2 sequences are SGHTA and FQGNSA. DNA for the CDR3: TGTGCCAGCAGCTTTGGCCTCCAGGGACAGGGACCCCTCCACTTT. Translated, it gives CASSFGLQGQGPLHF.

The chain is built from TRBV7-2 and TRBJ1-1; no clear D. Germline assignment: CDR1 SGHTA and CDR2 FQGNSA. The V and J ends lost 5 bases and 1 base respectively, with 8 bases between them. This CDR3 comprises 13 residues. This CDR3 reads CASSPQKNTEAFF. The CDR3 DNA reads TGTGCCAGCAGCCCCCAGAAGAACACTGAAGCTTTCTTT.

This chain uses TRBV12-5 with TRBJ2-5; no clear D. The CDR3 is 11 residues long. The germline gives CDR1 LGHNT, CDR2 FRNRAP. With 5 bases removed from V and 4 bases from J, the gap between germline ends came to 5 bases. The CDR3 DNA is TGTGCTAGTGGTCTGAGAGAGACCCAGTACTTC. It is translated as CASGLRETQYF.

The genes are TRBV11-3 and TRBJ1-1; no firm D call. CDR3 length: 13 amino acids. Germline CDR1 is SGHNT and CDR2 is YENEEA. V was pared by 5 bases and J by 8 bases, with 15 bases between. The chain's CDR3 is CASSQRALLEAFF. The CDR3 DNA follows: TGTGCCAGCAGCCAGCGGGCGTTGCTAGAAGCTTTCTTT.

The CDR3 nucleotides read TGTGCCAGCAGCCGGACGGGAGATAGCAATTCACCCCTCCACTTT. Translating it yields CASSRTGDSNSPLHF. This chain connects TRBV7-2 to TRBJ1-6; D is undetermined. The CDR3 sequence is 15 residues long. V gave up 5 bases and J gave up 7 bases, with 15 bases separating them. CDR1 is SGHTA and CDR2 is FQGNSA in the germline V gene.

This sequence joins TRBV7-8 and TRBJ2-1; 9 bases map to TRBD1. Germline lookup yields CDR1 SGHVS and CDR2 FQNEAQ. V trimming: 7 bases; J trimming: 3 bases; junction bases outside the gene matches: 7. The CDR3 is made up of 15 amino acids. In DNA form, the CDR3 reads TGTGCCAGCACCCCTGACAGGGGGATCTACAATGAGCAGTTCTTC. Translation gives CASTPDRGIYNEQFF. Full variable domain (missing parts from reference TRBV7-8 and TRBJ2-1): GAGVSQSPRYKVAKRGQDVALRCDPISGHVSLFWYQQALGQGPEFLTYFQNEAQLDKSGLPSDRFFAERPEGSVSTLKIQRTQQEDSAVYLCASTPDRGIYNEQFFGPGTRLTVL.

The chain combines TRBV30 with TRBJ2-3, with 7 bases aligning to TRBD1. V lost 0 bases and J lost 3; bases outside the gene matches: 9. The germline CDR1 and CDR2 sequences are GTSNPN and SVGIG (reference sequence). CDR3 size: 16 residues. The CDR3 here is CAWSVQDRRWTDTQYF. Here the CDR3 DNA reads TGTGCCTGGAGTGTACAGGACAGGAGGTGGACAGATACGCAGTATTTT.

The V gene is TRBV27, the J gene TRBJ2-2; the D is unclear. This CDR3 comprises 15 residues. Trimming removed 6 bases from V and 5 bases from J, with 16 bases in between. Germline V gives CDR1 MNHEY, CDR2 SMNVEV (reference sequence). The CDR3 is CASSSDQLRTGELFF. The CDR3 DNA is TGTGCCAGCAGCTCGGATCAGCTGAGGACCGGGGAGCTGTTTTTT.

The chain employs TRBV2 and TRBJ2-1; the D is unclear. The germline V and J ends were trimmed by 4 bases and 8 bases, with 6 bases remaining between them. Per germline, CDR1 SNHLY and CDR2 FYNNEI. The CDR3 is 11 amino acids. The CDR3 region is CASSVRDEQFF. CDR3 DNA sequence: TGTGCCAGCAGTGTTAGAGATGAGCAGTTCTTC.

V is TRBV30 and J is TRBJ1-1; D might be TRBD1 (6 bases). V gave up 4 bases and J gave up 5 bases, with 20 bases separating them. The CDR3 is 15 residues long. Germline V CDR1 and CDR2: GTSNPN, SVGIG (reference sequence). The chain's CDR3 is CAWTSGAGEGTEAFF. The CDR3 DNA is TGTGCCTGGACCTCTGGAGCAGGGGAAGGTACTGAAGCTTTCTTT.

Only a few counts were recorded for this clonotype. The chain joins TRBV6-2 or TRBV6-3 to TRBJ1-5; D possibly corresponds to TRBD1 (6 bases). The V gene lost 6 bases and the J gene lost 6 bases, with 15 bases spanning the gap. Per the germline V gene, CDR1 is MNHEY and CDR2 is SVGEGT. The CDR3 length is 14 residues. The CDR3 loop reads CASSLQGRVQPQHF. For the CDR3, the DNA is TGTGCCAGCAGCCTACAGGGAAGAGTTCAGCCCCAGCATTTT.

The rearrangement joins TRBV6-1 to TRBJ1-5; 7 nucleotides line up with TRBD1. The V and J ends lost 7 bases and 1 base, in that order; junction bases with no gene match: 10. The CDR3 runs 16 residues. Germline CDR1 reads MNHNS; CDR2 reads SASEGT. CDR3: CASTPSPGQSNQPQHF. The CDR3 DNA reads TGTGCCAGCACCCCCTCTCCGGGACAGAGCAATCAGCCCCAGCATTTT.

This chain links TRBV28 with TRBJ2-2, with 7 bases that match TRBD1. The CDR3 covers 15 residues. J lost 5 bases, V lost 2 bases, and 5 bases had no gene match. CDR1 is MDHEN, CDR2 SYDVKM, per germline. The CDR3 nucleotides are TGTGCCAGCAGTTTAGCCCGACAGGGTACCGGGGAGCTGTTTTTT. Protein: CASSLARQGTGELFF.